The TCR beta chain described here comes from a study of cytotoxic CD8 clonotypes in ibrutinib-treated CLL. Study overall: Included were 11 relapsed/refractory and about 15 treatment-naive patients, of whom roughly 17 were IGHV unmutated. Response sampling came at median roughly a year of treatment, ranging about 6 to 36 months. Broader study findings: Relative to age-matched healthy donors, clonality at baseline was higher, and it tracked circulating CD8+ T-cell counts.

The targeted sequencing depth was 1 in 200,000 to 1 in 1 million T cells. Method: immunoSEQ multiplex PCR; TCRdb's copy keeps in-frame clones and lacks some. The sample contains about 150,000 clones, 79% of which appear only once. Details on this clone: Its specificity is not known.

This CDR3 spans 17 amino acids. The V gene's germline CDR1 is MNHNS and CDR2 SASEGT. V was trimmed by 1 base and J by 3 bases, leaving 18 bases between them. Sequencing was performed on PBMCs, taken after 12 months of ibrutinib treatment. The chain joins TRBV6-1 to TRBJ1-2; D is perhaps TRBD1 (5 bases). The sequence came from a human donor with chronic lymphocytic leukemia. The CDR3 sequence is CASSEDTGAARYYGYTF. CDR3 nucleotides: TGTGCCAGCAGTGAAGATACAGGAGCAGCCCGGTACTATGGCTACACCTTC.